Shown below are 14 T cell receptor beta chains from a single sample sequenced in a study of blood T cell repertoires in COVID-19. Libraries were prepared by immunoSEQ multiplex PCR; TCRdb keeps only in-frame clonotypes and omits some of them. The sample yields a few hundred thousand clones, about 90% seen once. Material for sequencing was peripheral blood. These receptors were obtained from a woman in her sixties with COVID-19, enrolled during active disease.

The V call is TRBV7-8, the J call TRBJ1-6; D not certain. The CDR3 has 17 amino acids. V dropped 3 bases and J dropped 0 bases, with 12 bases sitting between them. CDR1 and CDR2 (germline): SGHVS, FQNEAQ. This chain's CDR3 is CASSFTTVSSYNSPLHF. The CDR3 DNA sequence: TGTGCCAGCAGCTTCACGACTGTAAGCTCCTATAATTCACCCCTCCACTTT.

CDR3 protein: CASSVVGGTQYF. The CDR3 DNA is TGTGCCAGCAGCGTAGTGGGGGGGACGCAGTATTTT. This chain links TRBV9 with TRBJ2-3; 7 bases fit TRBD2. Germline CDR1 SGDLS, CDR2 YYNGEE. V dropped 0 bases and J dropped 9; count of bases not matched to a gene: 1. This CDR3 comprises 12 residues.

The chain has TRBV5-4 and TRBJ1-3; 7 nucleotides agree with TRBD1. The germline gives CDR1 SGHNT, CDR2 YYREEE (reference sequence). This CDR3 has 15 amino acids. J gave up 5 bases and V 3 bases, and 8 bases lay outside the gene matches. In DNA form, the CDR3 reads TGTGCCAGCAGCTCAGACGAGAGGGGGCGAAACACCATATATTTT. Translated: CASSSDERGRNTIYF.

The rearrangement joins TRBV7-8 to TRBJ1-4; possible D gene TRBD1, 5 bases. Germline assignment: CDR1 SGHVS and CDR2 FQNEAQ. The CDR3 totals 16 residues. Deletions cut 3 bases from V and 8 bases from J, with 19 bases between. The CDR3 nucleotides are TGTGCCAGCAGCTTCGTAGTGGACACCAGACAGGAAAAACTGTTTTTT. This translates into CASSFVVDTRQEKLFF.

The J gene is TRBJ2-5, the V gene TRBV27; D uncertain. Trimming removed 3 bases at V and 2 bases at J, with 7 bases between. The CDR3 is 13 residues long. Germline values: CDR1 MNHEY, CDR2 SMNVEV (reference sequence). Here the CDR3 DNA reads TGTGCCAGCAGTTTTAGTAGTCAAGAGACCCAGTACTTC. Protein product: CASSFSSQETQYF.

CDR3 in DNA: TGTGCCAGCAGTTACGTCACTGGTGAGCAGTTCTTC. It translates to CASSYVTGEQFF. The chain has TRBV6-2 or TRBV6-3 and TRBJ2-1; D unclear. The length of the CDR3 is 12 residues. V was clipped by 2 bases and J by 9 bases, with 8 bases between them. Germline lookup yields CDR1 MNHEY and CDR2 SVGEGT.

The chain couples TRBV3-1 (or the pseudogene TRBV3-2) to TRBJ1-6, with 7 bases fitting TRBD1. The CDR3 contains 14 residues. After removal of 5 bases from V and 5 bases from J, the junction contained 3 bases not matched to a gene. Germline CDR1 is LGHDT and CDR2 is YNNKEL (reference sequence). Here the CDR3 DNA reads TGTGCCAGCAGCGGGACAGATAATAATTCACCCCTCCACTTT. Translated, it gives CASSGTDNNSPLHF.

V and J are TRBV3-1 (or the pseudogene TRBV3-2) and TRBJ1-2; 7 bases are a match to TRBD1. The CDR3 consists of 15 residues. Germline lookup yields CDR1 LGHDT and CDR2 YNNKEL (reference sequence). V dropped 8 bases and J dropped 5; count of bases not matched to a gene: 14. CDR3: CASSQGTATHYGYTF. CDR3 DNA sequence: TGTGCCAGCTCCCAAGGGACAGCGACTCATTATGGCTACACCTTC.

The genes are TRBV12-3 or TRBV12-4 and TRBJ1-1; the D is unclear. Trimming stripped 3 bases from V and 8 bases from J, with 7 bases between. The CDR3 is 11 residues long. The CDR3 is CASSFSQEAFF. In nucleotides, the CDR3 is TGTGCCAGCAGTTTCTCGCAGGAAGCTTTCTTT.

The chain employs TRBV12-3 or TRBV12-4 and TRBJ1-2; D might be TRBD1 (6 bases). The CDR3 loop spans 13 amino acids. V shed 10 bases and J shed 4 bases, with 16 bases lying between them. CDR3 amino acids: CATGEGVGYGYTF. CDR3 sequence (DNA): TGTGCCACCGGAGAGGGGGTCGGCTATGGCTACACCTTC.

CDR3 loop: CASSAGEGRSGNTIYF. DNA for the CDR3: TGTGCCAGCAGCGCGGGGGAGGGACGCTCTGGAAACACCATATATTTT. This chain links TRBV5-4 with TRBJ1-3, with a tentative D call TRBD1 (5 bases). This CDR3 is built from 16 residues. In germline, CDR1 is SGHNT, CDR2 YYREEE (reference sequence). The germline V and J ends were trimmed by 4 bases and 0 bases, with 14 bases remaining between them. The whole variable domain, filled in from reference TRBV5-4 and TRBJ1-3, reads ETGVTQSPTHLIKTRGQQVTLRCSSQSGHNTVSWYQQALGQGPQFIFQYYREEENGRGNFPPRFSGLQFPNYSSELNVNALELDDSALYLCASSAGEGRSGNTIYFGEGSWLTVV.

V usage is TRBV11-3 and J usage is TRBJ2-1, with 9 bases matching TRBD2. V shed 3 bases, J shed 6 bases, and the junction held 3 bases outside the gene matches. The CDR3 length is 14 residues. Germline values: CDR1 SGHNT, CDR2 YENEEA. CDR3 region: CASSFSGGGNEQFF. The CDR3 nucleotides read TGTGCCAGCAGCTTTAGCGGGGGCGGCAATGAGCAGTTCTTC. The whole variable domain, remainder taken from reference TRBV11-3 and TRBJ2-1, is EAGVVQSPRYKIIEKKQPVAFWCNPISGHNTLYWYLQNLGQGPELLIRYENEEAVDDSQLPKDRFSAERLKGVDSTLKIQPAELGDSAVYLCASSFSGGGNEQFFGPGTRLTVL.

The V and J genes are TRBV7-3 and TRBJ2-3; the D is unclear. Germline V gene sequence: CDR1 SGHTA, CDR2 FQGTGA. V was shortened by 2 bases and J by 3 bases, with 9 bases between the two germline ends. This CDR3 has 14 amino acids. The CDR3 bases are TGTGCCAGCAGCTTAGGAGCCGTGACAGATACGCAGTATTTT. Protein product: CASSLGAVTDTQYF.

The CDR3 region has the DNA TGTGCCAGCAGCCATAGACAGGGGGAAGCTGGAAACACCATATATTTT. Translated, it gives CASSHRQGEAGNTIYF. The chain combines TRBV7-9 with TRBJ1-3; 9 positions match TRBD1. V lost 5 bases and J lost 2; bases outside the gene matches: 7. Germline-derived CDR1 and CDR2 are SEHNR and FQNEAQ (reference sequence). This CDR3 is 16 amino acids long. The variable domain in full, completed from reference TRBV7-9 and TRBJ1-3, reads DTGVSQNPRHKITKRGQNVTFRCDPISEHNRLYWYRQTLGQGPEFLTYFQNEAQLEKSRLLSDRFSAERPKGSFSTLEIQRTEQGDSAMYLCASSHRQGEAGNTIYFGEGSWLTVV.